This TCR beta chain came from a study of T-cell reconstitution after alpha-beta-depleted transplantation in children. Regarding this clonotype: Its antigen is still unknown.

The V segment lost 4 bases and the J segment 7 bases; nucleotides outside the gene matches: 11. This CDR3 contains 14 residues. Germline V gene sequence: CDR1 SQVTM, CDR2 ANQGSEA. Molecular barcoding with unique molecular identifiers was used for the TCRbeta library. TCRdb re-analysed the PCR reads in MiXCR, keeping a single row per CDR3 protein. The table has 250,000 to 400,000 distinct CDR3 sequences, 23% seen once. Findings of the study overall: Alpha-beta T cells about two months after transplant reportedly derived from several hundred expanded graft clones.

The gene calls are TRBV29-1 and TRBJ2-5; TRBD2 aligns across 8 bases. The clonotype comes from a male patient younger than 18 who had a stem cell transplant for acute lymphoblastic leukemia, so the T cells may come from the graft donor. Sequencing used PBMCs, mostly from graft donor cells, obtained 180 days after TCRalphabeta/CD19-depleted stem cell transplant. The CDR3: CSVGREGGVGTQYF. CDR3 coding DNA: TGCAGCGTTGGCCGGGAGGGAGGAGTCGGGACCCAGTACTTC.